The 23 T cell receptor beta chains presented below share a single source sample, sequenced in a study of beta chain features in type 1 diabetes. Study-wide results and caveats: Among all four CD4+ subsets, Type 1 diabetes patients had TCRB CDR3s that were moderately but significantly shorter.

Sequencing targeted expressed TCRB transcripts, as all isolated RNA had been reverse transcribed. Only in-frame clones appear in the TCRdb table, and some are missing; sequencing was by immunoSEQ multiplex PCR. The sample shows roughly 290,000 clones, over 12% of them seen only once. For these TCRs, the target antigens are not known. The material sequenced was naive CD4+ T cells from blood. These receptors were taken from a man in his late teens or twenties with type 1 diabetes.

This chain uses TRBV5-1 with TRBJ1-2, with D possibly matching TRBD1 (6 bases). The germline CDR1 and CDR2 sequences are SGHRS and YFSETQ. Trimming shortened V by 3 bases and J by 1 base, and 13 bases separated the two germline ends. The CDR3 length is 15 residues. The CDR3 DNA is TGCGCCAGCAGCTCCTCCGGGACAATTAACTATGGCTACACCTTC. Residues: CASSSSGTINYGYTF.

The chain joins TRBV5-1 to TRBJ2-7; 7 bases agree with TRBD2. This CDR3 has 14 residues. Germline V gene sequence: CDR1 SGHRS, CDR2 YFSETQ. Losses at the gene ends were 2 bases for V and 5 bases for J; bases not matched to a gene: 7. DNA for the CDR3: TGCGCCAGCAGCTTAGGCCGGGAGGTCAACGAGCAGTACTTC. Encoded protein: CASSLGREVNEQYF. Full variable domain (remainder filled in from reference TRBV5-1 and TRBJ2-7): KAGVTQTPRYLIKTRGQQVTLSCSPISGHRSVSWYQQTPGQGLQFLFEYFSETQRNKGNFPGRFSGRQFSNSRSEMNVSTLELGDSALYLCASSLGREVNEQYFGPGTRLTVT.

V and J are TRBV6-7 and TRBJ2-5; 7 bases line up with TRBD1. TRBV6-7 belongs to the ORF category, with a function that is uncertain. The J segment lost 5 bases and the V segment lost 7 bases, leaving 7 bases of the junction unmatched. The length of the CDR3 is 13 residues. The CDR3 here is CASITGDWETQYF. The DNA of the CDR3 is TGTGCCAGCATTACAGGGGATTGGGAGACCCAGTACTTC.

The rearrangement joins TRBV5-1 to TRBJ2-2, with 9 bases fitting TRBD2. CDR1 is SGHRS and CDR2 is YFSETQ in the germline V gene. V gave up 1 base and J gave up 2 bases; unmatched junction bases: 6. The CDR3 length is 17 residues. CDR3 DNA: TGCGCCAGCAGCTTGAGGCGGGGGGGCCGAAACACCGGGGAGCTGTTTTTT. It is translated as CASSLRRGGRNTGELFF. Complete variable domain (other parts from reference TRBV5-1 and TRBJ2-2): KAGVTQTPRYLIKTRGQQVTLSCSPISGHRSVSWYQQTPGQGLQFLFEYFSETQRNKGNFPGRFSGRQFSNSRSEMNVSTLELGDSALYLCASSLRRGGRNTGELFFGEGSRLTVL.

A few counts support this clone. The gene calls are TRBV30 and TRBJ2-3; 7 bases fit TRBD2. Trimming cost V 4 bases and J 3 bases; bases outside gene matches: 4. The CDR3 length is 13 residues. Germline loops: CDR1 GTSNPN, CDR2 SVGIG (reference sequence). The CDR3 loop is CAWIIGGTDTQYF. For the CDR3, the DNA is TGTGCCTGGATTATCGGGGGGACAGATACGCAGTATTTT.

This chain links TRBV10-3 with TRBJ2-7; TRBD1 matches 7 bases. The germline gives CDR1 ENHRY, CDR2 SYGVKD. The V and J ends lost 7 bases and 1 base, in that order; junction bases with no gene match: 19. The CDR3 has 18 amino acids. The CDR3 loop reads CAINTVARGRNGSYEQYF. In nucleotides, the CDR3 is TGTGCCATCAATACAGTCGCGAGGGGGCGGAACGGGTCCTACGAGCAGTACTTC.

This clone was observed a few times. The rearrangement uses TRBV19 and TRBJ1-1, with 9 nucleotides matching TRBD1. Germline loops: CDR1 LNHDA, CDR2 SQIVND (reference sequence). V gave up 3 bases and J gave up 4 bases; unmatched junction bases: 3. The CDR3 extends over 14 amino acids. CDR3 region: CASSIQQGATEAFF. DNA of the CDR3: TGTGCCAGTAGTATCCAACAGGGGGCCACTGAAGCTTTCTTT.

The chain is built from TRBV20-1 and TRBJ1-2, with a possible D match to TRBD1 (5 bases). Trimming cost V 4 bases and J 8 bases, with 11 bases left between them. Germline CDR1 DFQATT, CDR2 SNEGSKA (reference sequence). This CDR3 is 11 amino acids long. The CDR3: CSAIVGRGYTF. CDR3 DNA sequence: TGCAGTGCTATTGTGGGGCGGGGCTACACCTTC.

The chain uses TRBV9 and TRBJ2-1; TRBD2 is a possible D gene (5 bases). This CDR3 spans 16 amino acids. Trimming took off 0 bases at V and 6 bases at J, with 16 bases between the two ends. CDR1 is SGDLS and CDR2 is YYNGEE in the germline V gene. CDR3 DNA sequence: TGTGCCAGCAGCGTAGCTTCAAGCGGTCCGGGCAATGAGCAGTTCTTC. The encoded protein is CASSVASSGPGNEQFF. Based on the CDR3 plus reference TRBV9 and TRBJ2-1, the full variable domain is DSGVTQTPKHLITATGQRVTLRCSPRSGDLSVYWYQQSLDQGLQFLIQYYNGEERAKGNILERFSAQQFPDLHSELNLSSLELGDSALYFCASSVASSGPGNEQFFGPGTRLTVL.

A few counts support this clone. The chain combines TRBV6-6 with TRBJ2-5; possibly TRBD2 for D (6 bases). The CDR3 totals 13 residues. V lost 5 bases and J 5 bases, leaving 12 bases between the germline ends. CDR1 and CDR2 (germline): MNHNY, SVGAGI (reference sequence). The CDR3 here is CASSQGGWETQYF. The CDR3 DNA follows: TGTGCCAGCAGTCAGGGAGGCTGGGAGACCCAGTACTTC.

The genes are TRBV27 and TRBJ2-1, with 11 nucleotides matching TRBD2. The CDR3 runs 16 residues. Germline trimming cut 0 bases from V and 6 bases from J; bases unmatched to any gene: 4. Germline V gene sequence: CDR1 MNHEY, CDR2 SMNVEV (reference sequence). CDR3 sequence (DNA): TGTGCCAGCAGTTTATCGTCTAGCGGGAGGCTCAATGAGCAGTTCTTC. It translates to CASSLSSSGRLNEQFF.

This clone turned up a few times. The chain links TRBV5-1 to TRBJ1-1, with 7 bases fitting TRBD1. This CDR3 contains 15 residues. Germline V gene sequence: CDR1 SGHRS, CDR2 YFSETQ. The J segment lost 4 bases and the V segment lost 0 bases, leaving 6 bases of the junction unmatched. CDR3 protein: CASSLVGGLGTEAFF. The CDR3 coding sequence is TGCGCCAGCAGCTTGGTAGGGGGCCTGGGCACTGAAGCTTTCTTT.

This clone was counted only a few times. This rearrangement joins TRBV7-9 to TRBJ2-5; TRBD1 matches 9 bases. V shed 5 bases and J 5 bases; nucleotides not matched to a gene: 6. From germline, CDR1 is SEHNR and CDR2 FQNEAQ (reference sequence). There are 14 residues in the CDR3. The CDR3 sequence: CASSPPGQGETQYF. The CDR3 DNA is TGTGCCAGCAGCCCCCCGGGACAGGGTGAGACCCAGTACTTC.

This clone was counted a few times. V is TRBV6-5 and J is TRBJ1-2; no clear D. Germline CDR1 and CDR2: MNHEY and SVGAGI. CDR3 length equals 13 residues. Trimming removed 0 bases from V and 5 bases from J, with 7 bases in between. The CDR3 nucleotides are TGTGCCAGCAGTTACTCGCGTCGGTATGGCTACACCTTC. This translates into CASSYSRRYGYTF.

This chain joins TRBV7-9 and TRBJ1-2; 8 nucleotides agree with TRBD1. Looked up from germline, CDR1 is SEHNR and CDR2 is FQNEAQ (reference sequence). V gave up 1 base and J gave up 7 bases; unmatched junction bases: 2. This CDR3 comprises 13 residues. For the CDR3, the DNA is TGTGCCAGCAGCTTAGGGACAGGGTCTGGCTACACCTTC. Its protein product is CASSLGTGSGYTF.

This clone was found a few times. V gene TRBV5-4 combines with J gene TRBJ2-1, with D possibly TRBD2 on 6 matching bases. Germline V gene sequence: CDR1 SGHNT, CDR2 YYREEE (reference sequence). The germline V and J ends were trimmed by 2 bases and 3 bases, with 12 bases remaining between them. The CDR3 covers 15 residues. CDR3 sequence (DNA): TGTGCCAGCAGCTTTCGAATAGCGGACTACAATGAGCAGTTCTTC. The encoded protein is CASSFRIADYNEQFF.

This clone was counted between two and nine times. The gene calls are TRBV27 and TRBJ1-2; 7 bases line up with TRBD1. The CDR3 length is 13 residues. Germline V gene lookup returns CDR1 MNHEY and CDR2 SMNVEV (reference sequence). The trim removed 5 bases at V and 4 bases at J, leaving 4 bases unmatched. In DNA, the CDR3 is TGTGCCAGCAGTCCCGGGACAGTCTATGGCTACACCTTC. This gives the protein CASSPGTVYGYTF.

V gene TRBV5-6 combines with J gene TRBJ1-2; 7 bases align to TRBD1. J gave up 2 bases and V 3 bases, and 7 bases lay outside the gene matches. There are 15 residues in the CDR3. Germline V gene lookup returns CDR1 SGHDT and CDR2 YYEEEE. CDR3 amino acids: CASSSLGTANYGYTF. CDR3 nucleotides: TGTGCCAGCAGCTCCCTAGGGACAGCGAACTATGGCTACACCTTC.

The chain is built from TRBV7-9 and TRBJ2-1, with D perhaps matching TRBD1 (5 bases). Per the germline V gene, CDR1 is SEHNR and CDR2 is FQNEAQ (reference sequence). V was cut by 5 bases and J by 4 bases, with 12 bases left in between. The CDR3 consists of 14 residues. CDR3 in amino acids: CASSTDSQYNEQFF. The CDR3 DNA reads as TGTGCCAGCAGCACCGACAGTCAATACAATGAGCAGTTCTTC.

V is TRBV7-9 and J is TRBJ2-7, with 7 bases fitting TRBD1. The CDR3 consists of 13 residues. From germline, CDR1 is SEHNR and CDR2 FQNEAQ (reference sequence). With 5 bases clipped from V and 4 bases from J, the junction kept 5 bases outside the gene matches. The CDR3 sequence is CASSPTGQYEQYF. The CDR3 nucleotides read TGTGCCAGCAGCCCGACGGGACAGTACGAGCAGTACTTC.

This clone showed up just a few times. V is TRBV7-6 and J is TRBJ2-7; 10 bases line up with TRBD1. V lost 5 bases and J lost 3; bases outside the gene matches: 16. From germline, CDR1 is SGHVS and CDR2 FNYEAQ. This CDR3 is built from 18 residues. CDR3 bases: TGTGCCAGCAGCCCCCATAGGGGGTGGGACAGGGGTCACTACGAGCAGTACTTC. Protein: CASSPHRGWDRGHYEQYF. The whole variable domain, filled in from reference TRBV7-6 and TRBJ2-7, reads GAGVSQSPRYKVTKRGQDVALRCDPISGHVSLYWYRQALGQGPEFLTYFNYEAQQDKSGLPNDRFSAERPEGSISTLTIQRTEQRDSAMYRCASSPHRGWDRGHYEQYFGPGTRLTVT.

J is TRBJ2-7 and V is TRBV6-5; 7 nucleotides align to TRBD1. The CDR3 loop spans 12 amino acids. After removal of 8 bases from V and 2 bases from J, the junction contained 3 bases not matched to a gene. Germline-derived CDR1 and CDR2 are MNHEY and SVGAGI. The CDR3 here is CASGTDTYEQYF. CDR3 sequence (DNA): TGTGCCAGCGGGACAGACACCTACGAGCAGTACTTC.

This clone was observed a handful of times. Different DNA sequences within this sample yield the same CDR3. The chain joins TRBV5-1 to TRBJ2-7, with 8 nucleotides matching TRBD1. V lost 4 bases and J lost 7; bases outside the gene matches: 4. CDR3 size: 12 residues. Germline V gene lookup returns CDR1 SGHRS and CDR2 YFSETQ. As DNA, the CDR3 is TGCGCCAGCAGCCCGACAGGGGATGAGCAGTACTTC. It is translated as CASSPTGDEQYF.